The clone carrying this TCR beta chain has more than one count but fewer than ten. This sample also contains other DNA sequences that code for the same CDR3. The assay was immunoSEQ multiplex PCR, and TCRdb's table has in-frame clones only and misses some. The table includes about 34,000 clones, around 83% detected once. The data are from a study of control samples from healthy donors and cancer patients. Germline V lookup: CDR1 LNHDA, CDR2 SQIVND (reference sequence). The length of the CDR3 is 14 residues. Trimming took off 8 bases at V and 0 bases at J, with 13 bases between the two ends. Sequencing was performed on PBMCs. The chain joins TRBV19 to TRBJ1-1; D may be TRBD1 (5 bases). The source is a woman aged 40 to 55 with lung cancer. The CDR3 is CASYTGALNTEAFF. The CDR3 nucleotides read TGTGCCAGTTATACAGGTGCCCTGAACACTGAAGCTTTCTTT.